Here is one TCR beta chain with its context. The junction departs from germline at one end; a sequencing error may be responsible. These data originate in a study of CD4 and CD8 cells across lung adenocarcinoma regions. The CDR3 length is 14 residues. Germline assignment: CDR1 WNHNN and CDR2 SYGVQD (reference sequence). The patients had localized lung adenocarcinoma, a non-small cell subtype. One entry per CDR3 protein, called by TCRdb with MiXCR from the PCR reads. The data show some 16,000 distinct CDR3 sequences, around 53% seen once. This sequence originates from a female donor with lung adenocarcinoma. The CD4 and CD8 labels of this study may be unreliable. Sequenced material: CD8+ T cells from the center of a lung tumor. The gene calls are TRBV10-1 and TRBJ2-3; D gene unclear. The CDR3 DNA is TGCGCCAGCAGTGGGTGCAGTGGCACAGATACCCAGTATTTT. Translating it yields CASSGCSGTDTQYF.